Listed below are T cell receptor beta chains from one sample, sequenced in a study of shared clonotypes between healthy human individuals. Here immunoSEQ multiplex PCR was the method, and the copy in TCRdb shows in-frame clones only, minus some. The sample shows millions of clones, around nine tenths of them seen only once. The specimen was naive CD4+ T cells sorted from blood. Receptors were obtained from a man aged 18 to 30 in good health. CDR3s include the opening cysteine and the closing phenylalanine or tryptophan. The D gene is left open where the match is weak. Clone sizes are given selectively: once, few, many, or a class where the clone is expanded.

d_call,clone_size,j_call,v_call,cdr3_aa,cdr3_nt
TRBD2,-,TRBJ2-7,TRBV10-3,CAISELAGAFGYEQYF,TGTGCCATCAGTGAACTAGCGGGAGCTTTCGGCTACGAGCAGTACTTC
TRBD2,few,TRBJ2-7,TRBV2,CASSVSSGKGNEQYF,TGTGCCAGCAGTGTGTCTAGCGGGAAAGGTAACGAGCAGTACTTC
TRBD1,once,TRBJ1-2,TRBV25-1,CASSGGWTGVRGYTF,TGTGCCAGCAGTGGGGGATGGACAGGGGTAAGAGGCTACACCTTC
-,once,TRBJ2-5,TRBV11-2,CASSSTGSTGTGEQYF,TGTGCCAGCAGCTCTACCGGGTCGACAGGGACTGGAGAGCAGTACTTC
-,-,TRBJ2-3,TRBV10-3,CAISESPVDTQYF,TGTGCCATCAGTGAGTCGCCCGTAGATACGCAGTATTTT
TRBD1,-,TRBJ1-5,TRBV30,CAWRDRGSNQPQHF,TGTGCCTGGAGGGACAGGGGTAGCAATCAGCCCCAGCATTTT
-,-,TRBJ1-5,TRBV15,CATSPQADQPQHF,TGTGCCACCAGCCCGCAAGCGGACCAGCCCCAGCATTTT
TRBD1,-,TRBJ2-3,TRBV5-4,CASSFQQGHTDTQYF,TGTGCCAGCAGCTTTCAACAGGGGCACACAGATACGCAGTATTTT
TRBD1,-,TRBJ2-1,TRBV5-1,CASRSTGTSSYNEQFF,TGCGCCAGCAGATCGACAGGGACCAGCTCCTACAATGAGCAGTTCTTC
TRBD1,-,TRBJ1-1,TRBV7-9,CASSRTGAETEAFF,TGTGCCAGCAGCCGGACAGGGGCCGAGACTGAAGCTTTCTTT
-,-,TRBJ1-3,TRBV28,CASSPTGKTGNTIYF,TGTGCCAGCAGTCCCACAGGGAAAACTGGAAACACCATATATTTT
-,-,TRBJ1-2,TRBV19,CASSISGGGLYGYTF,TGTGCCAGTAGTATCAGCGGCGGGGGGCTCTATGGCTACACCTTC
TRBD1,few,TRBJ1-1,TRBV28,CASSSTTGDTEAFF,TGTGCCAGCAGTTCCACCACAGGGGACACTGAAGCTTTCTTT
TRBD1,-,TRBJ1-4,TRBV9,CASSAVGQGNEKLFF,TGTGCCAGCAGCGCGGTAGGACAGGGGAATGAAAAACTGTTTTTT
-,-,TRBJ2-7,TRBV30,CAWGGNHYEQYF,TGTGCCTGGGGGGGAAATCACTACGAGCAGTACTTC
-,-,TRBJ1-2,TRBV6-1,CASSESLSGGYTF,TGTGCCAGCAGTGAAAGCCTAAGCGGGGGCTACACCTTC
-,-,TRBJ2-7,TRBV7-9,CASSLRDKGYEQYF,TGTGCCAGCAGCCTTAGGGACAAAGGCTACGAGCAGTACTTC
TRBD2,once,TRBJ2-3,TRBV7-2,CASRPPPAGGTDTQYF,TGTGCCAGCAGACCACCCCCGGCGGGGGGCACAGATACGCAGTATTTT
TRBD2,-,TRBJ2-3,TRBV7-3,CASSDGLAGGPDTQYF,TGTGCCAGCAGCGACGGACTAGCGGGGGGGCCTGATACGCAGTATTTT
TRBD1,-,TRBJ1-3,TRBV5-1,CASSMGQVNSGNTIYF,TGCGCCAGCAGCATGGGACAGGTTAACTCTGGAAACACCATATATTTT
TRBD1,-,TRBJ2-2,TRBV14,CASSQGGTVTGELFF,TGTGCCAGCAGCCAAGGGGGGACAGTAACCGGGGAGCTGTTTTTT
TRBD1,-,TRBJ1-2,TRBV5-1,CASSLDWTGNYGYTF,TGCGCCAGCAGCTTGGACTGGACAGGGAACTATGGCTACACCTTC
-,-,TRBJ2-2,TRBV18,CASSSSFGQTYTGELFF,TGTGCCAGCTCATCCTCATTCGGACAGACGTACACCGGGGAGCTGTTTTTT
-,-,TRBJ1-2,TRBV7-2,CASSTYLTGNYGYTF,TGTGCCAGCAGCACCTACTTGACGGGTAACTATGGCTACACCTTC
TRBD1,-,TRBJ1-6,TRBV4-1,CASRTDRVNSPLHF,TGCGCCAGCAGGACGGACAGGGTAAATTCACCCCTCCACTTT
-,-,TRBJ2-5,TRBV5-8,CASSPQGTQYF,TGTGCCAGCAGCCCCCAGGGGACCCAGTACTTC
-,-,TRBJ2-6,TRBV2,CARTGSKFTGANVLTF,TGTGCCAGAACAGGGTCAAAGTTTACTGGGGCCAACGTCCTGACTTTC
TRBD2,-,TRBJ2-1,TRBV5-5,CASSLAFGTSGDNEQFF,TGTGCCAGCAGCTTGGCCTTTGGGACTAGCGGCGACAATGAGCAGTTCTTC
-,-,TRBJ2-7,TRBV18,CASSPYTVGLSYEQYF,TGTGCCAGCTCACCCTATACAGTGGGCCTCTCCTACGAGCAGTACTTC